This is a list of T cell receptor beta chains from one sample in a study of CD4+ T cells in melanoma. Using immunoSEQ multiplex PCR, the repertoire was profiled, and TCRdb retains in-frame clones only, with some absent. The profile covers 13,000 or so clones, with just over 70% appearing a single time and 11% taken by the ten largest. The sequenced material came from cells from a culture (not recorded whether cultured in vitro). The receptors derive from a human donor with melanoma. The CDR3 runs from the conserved cysteine through the conserved F or W. The D gene is left open where the match is weak. Part of the rows lack a size; the others show once, few, many or a class for expanded clones.

TRBJ2-3 TRBV7-6 . . CASSLGQGDTQYF TGTGCCAGCAGCTTGGGGCAGGGGGATACGCAGTATTTT
TRBJ2-2 TRBV2 . . CASTFLKGTGELFF TGTGCCAGTACCTTTCTCAAGGGCACCGGGGAGCTGTTTTTT
TRBJ2-6 TRBV15 TRBD1 . CATRLILDRLSGANVLTF TGTGCCACCAGACTGATTCTGGACAGGCTCTCTGGGGCCAACGTCCTGACTTTC
TRBJ1-6 TRBV5-1 . few CASSVASSYNSPLHF TGCGCCAGCAGCGTCGCTAGCTCCTATAATTCACCCCTCCACTTT
TRBJ2-3 TRBV7-8 . . CASSLGPLGRADTQYF TGTGCCAGCAGCTTAGGACCCCTCGGGCGAGCAGATACGCAGTATTTT
TRBJ2-1 TRBV2 TRBD2 . CASTQGLAGPLYNEQFF TGTGCCAGCACCCAGGGACTAGCGGGGCCACTATACAATGAGCAGTTCTTC
TRBJ1-5 TRBV2 . few CASSFSGTMYQPQHF TGTGCCAGCAGTTTTTCCGGGACTATGTATCAGCCCCAGCATTTT
TRBJ2-5 TRBV9 . . CASSVRAKETQYF TGTGCCAGCAGCGTTCGGGCAAAAGAGACCCAGTACTTC
TRBJ2-1 TRBV5-1 . . CASSPSGTYNEQFF TGCGCCAGCAGCCCGTCCGGGACATACAATGAGCAGTTCTTC
TRBJ1-2 TRBV7-9 . few CASSLTGPNYGYTF TGTGCCAGCAGCTTAACAGGACCTAACTATGGCTACACCTTC
TRBJ1-5 TRBV19 . few CASSLGGTTYQPQHF TGTGCCAGTAGCCTGGGAGGGACAACGTATCAGCCCCAGCATTTT
TRBJ2-4 TRBV29-1 TRBD1 . CSVADRDRGSASKNIQYF TGCAGCGTGGCGGACCGGGACAGGGGGTCCGCTTCCAAAAACATTCAGTACTTC
TRBJ2-1 TRBV10-2 . . CASSAGFYNEQFF TGCGCCAGCAGTGCTGGGTTCTACAATGAGCAGTTCTTC
TRBJ1-2 TRBV29-1 TRBD1 . CSVRTGMQHGYTF TGCAGCGTTCGGACAGGGATGCAGCATGGCTACACCTTC
TRBJ2-4 TRBV15 TRBD1 . CATRGTGDRAKNIQYF TGTGCCACCAGAGGGACAGGGGACCGAGCCAAAAACATTCAGTACTTC
TRBJ2-7 TRBV6-6 . . CASSAAGAAADEQYF TGTGCCAGCAGTGCCGCCGGGGCCGCGGCTGACGAGCAGTACTTC
TRBJ1-5 TRBV20-1 . . CSASWQPQHF TGCAGTGCTAGTTGGCAGCCCCAGCATTTT
TRBJ2-7 TRBV18 TRBD2 few CASSPLGLAAYEQYF TGTGCCAGCTCACCACTCGGACTAGCGGCTTACGAGCAGTACTTC
TRBJ2-7 TRBV5-8 TRBD1 . CASSYGTGPYEQYF TGTGCCAGCAGCTATGGGACAGGCCCCTACGAGCAGTACTTC
TRBJ1-1 TRBV5-4 . . CASSSLLGFEAFF TGTGCCAGCAGCTCCCTGTTGGGATTTGAAGCTTTCTTT
TRBJ2-3 TRBV4-1 . . CASSARGPPGDTQYF TGCGCCAGCAGCGCGCGGGGGCCCCCGGGGGATACGCAGTATTTT
TRBJ1-5 TRBV5-1 . . CASSLRQGGQPQHF TGCGCCAGCAGCTTGAGGCAGGGCGGTCAGCCCCAGCATTTT
TRBJ1-2 TRBV6-1 TRBD1 few CASSEGQGWYGYTF TGTGCCAGCAGTGAAGGACAGGGATGGTATGGCTACACCTTC
TRBJ1-5 TRBV4-1 . . CASSQDGGIGNQPQHF TGCGCCAGCAGCCAAGATGGGGGGATCGGCAATCAGCCCCAGCATTTT
TRBJ2-1 TRBV2 . . CASRGQYNEQFF TGTGCCAGCAGAGGACAGTACAATGAGCAGTTCTTC
TRBJ1-2 TRBV29-1 . . CSVNGYTF TGCAGCGTTAATGGCTACACCTTC
TRBJ1-1 TRBV6-6 TRBD1 . CASSREGAEAEAFF TGTGCCAGCAGCAGGGAGGGGGCGGAGGCTGAAGCTTTCTTT
TRBJ1-2 TRBV4-1 . . CASSQDTQRNYGYTF TGCGCCAGCAGCCAAGACACACAGAGAAACTATGGCTACACCTTC